Shown below are 16 T cell receptor beta chains from a single sample sequenced in a study of blood T cell repertoires in COVID-19. The table came from immunoSEQ multiplex PCR; TCRdb's copy has only in-frame clones and leaves some out. Of about 130,000 clones listed, about 80% are singletons. Material: peripheral blood. These receptor sequences come from a woman aged 45-65 years with acute or convalescent COVID-19.

As DNA, the CDR3 is TGTGCCAGCAGCTACCGACAGGGTCCGGATACGCAGTATTTT. This codes for CASSYRQGPDTQYF. The V call is TRBV11-3, the J call TRBJ2-3; 7 bases map to TRBD1. CDR3 length: 14 residues. V lost 4 bases to trimming and J lost 6 bases; unmatched junction nucleotides: 7. Looked up from germline, CDR1 is SGHNT and CDR2 is YENEEA.

The chain has TRBV29-1 and TRBJ1-2; 8 bases map to TRBD1. The CDR3 is 17 residues long. In germline, CDR1 is SQVTM, CDR2 ANQGSEA. V gave up 5 bases and J gave up 3 bases; unmatched junction bases: 17. The CDR3 loop is CSVLPGQGAVPDYGYTF. The DNA for the CDR3 is TGCAGCGTTCTCCCCGGACAGGGAGCGGTTCCCGACTATGGCTACACCTTC.

J is TRBJ1-5 and V is TRBV6-1, with 10 nucleotides matching TRBD1. Germline values: CDR1 MNHNS, CDR2 SASEGT. V gave up 1 base and J gave up 4 bases; unmatched junction bases: 7. The CDR3 runs to 17 residues. CDR3 residues: CASSEGEDRGINQPQHF. The CDR3 nucleotides are TGTGCCAGCAGTGAAGGGGAGGACAGGGGGATAAATCAGCCCCAGCATTTT.

The gene calls are TRBV7-8 and TRBJ1-5, with TRBD1 as a possible D gene (5 bases). The ends were cut back, 0 bases at V and 0 bases at J, with 9 bases in the middle. Germline CDR1 reads SGHVS; CDR2 reads FQNEAQ. This CDR3 is built from 16 residues. CDR3 amino acids: CASSLATVYSNQPQHF. The CDR3 DNA is TGTGCCAGCAGCTTAGCGACAGTTTATAGCAATCAGCCCCAGCATTTT.

The chain is built from TRBV6-6 and TRBJ1-4; 8 bases align to TRBD1. Germline V gene sequence: CDR1 MNHNY, CDR2 SVGAGI (reference sequence). The V gene end was trimmed by 6 bases and the J gene end by 8 bases; junction bases not matched to a gene: 8. CDR3 length: 14 residues. The CDR3 sequence is CASRRTGREEKLFF. CDR3 DNA: TGTGCCAGCAGGCGGACAGGGCGGGAAGAAAAACTGTTTTTT.

The chain uses TRBV19 and TRBJ1-6, with 11 bases aligning to TRBD1. The length of the CDR3 is 15 residues. CDR1 LNHDA and CDR2 SQIVND come from the germline V gene (reference sequence). V lost 6 bases and J lost 7; bases outside the gene matches: 5. The CDR3 nucleotides read TGTGCCAGTAGGAGCCGGGACAGGGGGAATTCACCCCTCCACTTT. Encoded protein: CASRSRDRGNSPLHF. Drawing the rest from reference TRBV19 and TRBJ1-6, the complete variable domain is DGGITQSPKYLFRKEGQNVTLSCEQNLNHDAMYWYRQDPGQGLRLIYYSQIVNDFQKGDIAEGYSVSREKKESFPLTVTSAQKNPTAFYLCASRSRDRGNSPLHFGNGTRLTVT.

The rearrangement uses TRBV29-1 and TRBJ1-5, with 8 bases matching TRBD1. The CDR3 consists of 13 residues. Germline V gene lookup returns CDR1 SQVTM and CDR2 ANQGSEA. The ends lost 4 bases at V and 2 bases at J; junction bases unmatched: 1. In DNA form, the CDR3 reads TGCAGCGTTGCAGGGGGCGGCAATCAGCCCCAGCATTTT. Its translation: CSVAGGGNQPQHF.

The chain is built from TRBV13 and TRBJ1-6; tentative D call: TRBD1 (5 bases). Germline CDR1 reads PRHDT; CDR2 reads FYEKMQ (reference sequence). V was pared by 3 bases and J by 7 bases, with 10 bases between. The CDR3 is made up of 14 amino acids. CDR3 sequence: CASSFGEGNSPLHF. In nucleotides, the CDR3 is TGTGCCAGCAGCTTTGGGGAGGGGAATTCACCCCTCCACTTT.

V and J are TRBV3-1 (or the pseudogene TRBV3-2) and TRBJ1-2, with unresolved D. CDR3 length equals 13 residues. CDR1 is LGHDT and CDR2 is YNNKEL in the germline V gene (reference sequence). Trimming removed 1 base at V and 5 bases at J, with 8 bases between. CDR3 protein: CASSQGQLYGYTF. In DNA, the CDR3 is TGTGCCAGCAGCCAAGGGCAGTTGTATGGCTACACCTTC.

This clone appeared a single time. This chain joins TRBV7-8 and TRBJ2-1; TRBD1 aligns across 9 bases. Trimming took 5 bases from V and 8 from J; bases not matched to a gene: 13. This CDR3 is built from 16 residues. CDR1 and CDR2 from the germline V gene are SGHVS and FQNEAQ. In DNA, the CDR3 is TGTGCCAGCAGCGAGTCCCCCGGGACAGGGATGCATGAGCAGTTCTTC. This gives the protein CASSESPGTGMHEQFF.

The chain uses TRBV5-1 and TRBJ1-5; 7 bases map to TRBD1. Germline V gene sequence: CDR1 SGHRS, CDR2 YFSETQ. V lost 4 bases and J lost 5; bases outside the gene matches: 21. This CDR3 is built from 19 residues. The CDR3: CASSRIALGQLKGYQPQHF. CDR3 in DNA: TGCGCCAGCAGCCGTATCGCGTTGGGACAGCTAAAGGGGTATCAGCCCCAGCATTTT.

The J gene is TRBJ1-5, the V gene TRBV24-1; D gene ambiguous. CDR3 length equals 14 residues. The V end lost 5 bases, the J end lost 7 bases, and 14 bases lay between the germline ends. In germline, CDR1 is KGHDR, CDR2 SFDVKD. Here the CDR3 reads CATSVGRAGQPQHF. The CDR3 region has the DNA TGTGCCACCAGTGTGGGAAGGGCGGGACAGCCCCAGCATTTT.

This clone was observed a few times. The chain couples TRBV27 to TRBJ1-2, with D perhaps matching TRBD1 (6 bases). Germline CDR1 is MNHEY and CDR2 is SMNVEV (reference sequence). The CDR3 extends over 15 amino acids. With 5 bases removed from V and 2 bases from J, the gap between germline ends came to 15 bases. The CDR3: CASSPWDTENYGYTF. Here the CDR3 DNA reads TGTGCCAGCAGTCCCTGGGACACTGAAAACTATGGCTACACCTTC.

This chain joins TRBV18 and TRBJ1-1, with 7 bases matching TRBD1. Germline CDR1 is KGHSH and CDR2 is LQKENI. The CDR3 has 14 residues. Losses at the gene ends were 8 bases for V and 0 bases for J; bases not matched to a gene: 6. This CDR3 is CASQGDRLNTEAFF. The CDR3 DNA reads TGTGCCAGCCAGGGGGACAGATTGAACACTGAAGCTTTCTTT.

This rearrangement joins TRBV10-3 to TRBJ1-5; possibly TRBD1 for D (6 bases). Looked up from germline, CDR1 is ENHRY and CDR2 is SYGVKD. The CDR3 runs to 13 residues. V was trimmed by 10 bases and J by 5 bases, leaving 15 bases between them. This CDR3 reads CATKGDGDQPQHF. The CDR3, as DNA: TGTGCCACGAAGGGGGACGGGGATCAGCCCCAGCATTTT.

The V call is TRBV29-1, the J call TRBJ1-2; 12 bases agree with TRBD1. From germline, CDR1 is SQVTM and CDR2 ANQGSEA. The CDR3 sequence is 12 residues long. The V gene end was trimmed by 6 bases and the J gene end by 8 bases; junction bases not matched to a gene: 4. In nucleotides, the CDR3 is TGCAGCGTGGGGGACAGGGGGCAAGGCTACACCTTC. Encoded protein: CSVGDRGQGYTF.